What follows are 27 T cell receptor beta chains derived from one specimen sequenced in a study of T cells expressing NK-cell markers. After re-calling the 5' RACE reads, TCRdb lists one entry per CDR3 protein, DNA absent. The sample includes 200,000 to 300,000 distinct CDR3 sequences. Sequencing input: blood T cells: a sorted CD56 or NKG2C T cell subset, CD4+ or CD8+ T cells, or bulk PBMC T cells (not recorded which). All receptors come from a woman aged 18-70 years in good health.

The chain joins TRBV11-1 to TRBJ2-3; the TCRdb D gene call, TRBD2, has no DNA to confirm it. The CDR3 sequence is 18 residues long. Looked up from germline, CDR1 is SGHAT and CDR2 is FQDESV (reference sequence). CDR3: CASSLGGTSSRLADTQYF.

This chain connects TRBV12-3 or TRBV12-4 to TRBJ1-2. This CDR3 has 15 amino acids. CDR3 in amino acids: CASSLGRSNNYGYTF.

J is TRBJ2-2 and V is TRBV5-1. The CDR3 length is 14 residues. Germline V gives CDR1 SGHRS, CDR2 YFSETQ. Here the CDR3 reads CASQGLANTGELFF.

The chain has TRBV5-1 and TRBJ2-3; TCRdb gives TRBD2 as the D gene, but with no DNA this cannot be confirmed. Germline V gives CDR1 SGHRS, CDR2 YFSETQ. The CDR3 is 19 amino acids. The CDR3 spells CASSSRPGTSGSTTDTQYF.

The chain couples TRBV23-1 to TRBJ1-2; there is no DNA to check the TCRdb D call of TRBD1. TRBV23-1 is flagged as an ORF with uncertain function. The CDR3 runs 15 residues. The CDR3 loop reads CASSQLGDSLWGYTF.

CDR3 sequence: CASSQDGLGDEKLFF. The rearrangement uses TRBV4-3 and TRBJ1-4. The CDR3 contains 15 residues. Germline CDR1 and CDR2: LGHNA and YSLEER.

The chain combines TRBV18 with TRBJ2-5. This CDR3 is built from 14 residues. The germline CDR1 and CDR2 sequences are KGHSH and LQKENI. The CDR3 spells CASSPPGLRETQYF.

J is TRBJ2-3 and V is TRBV6-5. The CDR3 has 16 residues. CDR1 is MNHEY, CDR2 SVGAGI, per germline. The CDR3 loop reads CASSYSTSGGTDTQYF.

The chain joins TRBV4-1 to TRBJ1-2. Germline-derived CDR1 and CDR2 are MGHRA and YSYEKL. CDR3 length equals 14 residues. CDR3 sequence: CASSQDWSNYGYTF.

The rearrangement links TRBV12-3 or TRBV12-4 to TRBJ2-2. The CDR3 runs 12 residues. The CDR3 region is CASSRDAGELFF.

The chain couples TRBV7-8 to TRBJ1-6; TCRdb returns TRBD1, unconfirmable since there is no DNA. Germline V CDR1 and CDR2: SGHVS, FQNEAQ. The CDR3 has 14 residues. The CDR3 sequence: CASSLGREDSPLHF.

The chain couples TRBV19 to TRBJ2-1; TCRdb calls TRBD1, which cannot be checked without DNA. The CDR3 contains 18 residues. The germline V gene encodes CDR1 LNHDA and CDR2 SQIVND (reference sequence). The CDR3 sequence is CASSMIGLGTLKGNEQFF.

The V and J genes are TRBV11-2 and TRBJ2-2; TCRdb outputs TRBD1, but without DNA this stays unchecked. This CDR3 spans 19 amino acids. The V gene's germline CDR1 is SGHAT and CDR2 FQNNGV. CDR3 in amino acids: CASSLNPPYWGTNTGELFF.

The rearrangement uses TRBV12-3 or TRBV12-4 and TRBJ2-6; TCRdb reports TRBD1, a call that lacks DNA to check it against. The CDR3 spans 15 residues. The CDR3 spells CASNPEGRGANVLTF.

The V and J genes are TRBV6-2 or TRBV6-3 and TRBJ2-1. Germline loops: CDR1 MNHEY, CDR2 SVGEGT. The CDR3 loop spans 16 amino acids. CDR3 residues: CASSRTGSIQSGEQFF.

The chain joins TRBV12-3 or TRBV12-4 to TRBJ1-5; as DNA is missing, the TRBD1 call by TCRdb cannot be tested. This CDR3 spans 17 amino acids. CDR3 region: CASSLRVFSNRAQPQHF.

The V call is TRBV19, the J call TRBJ1-4. From germline, CDR1 is LNHDA and CDR2 SQIVND (reference sequence). This CDR3 spans 13 amino acids. The CDR3 sequence is CASSGGRNEKLFF.

This chain joins TRBV19 and TRBJ1-4; the D call from TCRdb, TRBD1, cannot be confirmed without DNA. The CDR3 runs to 19 residues. Germline V gene lookup returns CDR1 LNHDA and CDR2 SQIVND (reference sequence). The CDR3 sequence is CASSYIAGQGFEEDEKLFF.

The chain recombines TRBV7-2 with TRBJ1-1. This CDR3 is 14 amino acids long. Germline V CDR1 and CDR2: SGHTA, FQGNSA. The CDR3 spells CASSLVRLGTEAFF.

Here the CDR3 reads CASSRGAFLSYTF. The rearrangement joins TRBV12-3 or TRBV12-4 to TRBJ1-2; checking the TCRdb D call of TRBD1 is not possible without DNA. The CDR3 has 13 amino acids.

The chain links TRBV20-1 to TRBJ2-4; TCRdb outputs TRBD1, but without DNA this stays unchecked. The CDR3 loop spans 14 amino acids. Germline-derived CDR1 and CDR2 are DFQATT and SNEGSKA (reference sequence). The CDR3 sequence is CSVADRGGKNIQYF.

The chain recombines TRBV6-1 with TRBJ2-3; TCRdb calls TRBD1, which cannot be checked without DNA. This CDR3 comprises 14 residues. Germline V gene data show CDR1 as MNHNS and CDR2 as SASEGT. The CDR3 protein is CASSSDRGTDTQYF.

The V and J genes are TRBV7-2 and TRBJ2-7. The CDR3 covers 11 residues. In germline, CDR1 is SGHTA, CDR2 FQGNSA. The CDR3 is CASSFTGEQYF.

V usage is TRBV7-8 and J usage is TRBJ2-3; TCRdb selects TRBD2, and the lack of DNA leaves this call unchecked. The CDR3 is 15 amino acids. Germline-derived CDR1 and CDR2 are SGHVS and FQNEAQ. This CDR3 is CASRQLAGEGDTQYF.

The V gene is TRBV7-2, the J gene TRBJ2-7; the TRBD1 assignment by TCRdb is unverifiable without DNA. The CDR3 runs 15 residues. The germline V gene has CDR1 SGHTA and CDR2 FQGNSA. CDR3 in amino acids: CASSRPRQGNYDQYF.

The V and J genes are TRBV27 and TRBJ2-3. This CDR3 is built from 15 residues. The V gene's germline CDR1 is MNHEY and CDR2 SMNVEV (reference sequence). The chain's CDR3 is CASRIGTPSTDTQYF.

V gene TRBV20-1 combines with J gene TRBJ2-6. Germline V gives CDR1 DFQATT, CDR2 SNEGSKA (reference sequence). The CDR3 covers 13 residues. CDR3 sequence: CSARDGRANVLTF.